The entry below gives a single T cell receptor (beta chain) sequence along with its context. Its specificity is not known. The sample is drawn from a study of early T cells in non-severe SARS-CoV-2 infection. For the study at large: Bulk RNA from unsorted whole blood was sequenced; chains were unpaired. The study, taken as a whole, reports: VDJdb matching skewed toward anti-spike CD8 responses, missing private and CD4 specificities.

In the library, individual cDNA molecules carried attached unique molecular identifiers. MiXCR, applied by TCRdb to the 5' RACE reads, yields one record per CDR3 protein. The sample lists about 60,000 distinct CDR3 sequences, 5.6% occurring once. The CDR3 covers 16 residues. Germline CDR1 and CDR2: SGHAT and FQNNGV. After removal of 4 bases from V and 1 base from J, the junction contained 9 bases not matched to a gene. V is TRBV11-2 and J is TRBJ1-2, with 7 bases lining up with TRBD1. The sample was whole blood. The source of this sequence is an adult who was a healthcare worker with PCR-confirmed SARS-CoV-2 infection or an uninfected control (not recorded which). CDR3 protein: CASSSYLTGYNYGYTF. The CDR3 DNA reads as TGTGCCAGCAGCTCCTACCTGACAGGGTATAACTATGGCTACACCTTC.